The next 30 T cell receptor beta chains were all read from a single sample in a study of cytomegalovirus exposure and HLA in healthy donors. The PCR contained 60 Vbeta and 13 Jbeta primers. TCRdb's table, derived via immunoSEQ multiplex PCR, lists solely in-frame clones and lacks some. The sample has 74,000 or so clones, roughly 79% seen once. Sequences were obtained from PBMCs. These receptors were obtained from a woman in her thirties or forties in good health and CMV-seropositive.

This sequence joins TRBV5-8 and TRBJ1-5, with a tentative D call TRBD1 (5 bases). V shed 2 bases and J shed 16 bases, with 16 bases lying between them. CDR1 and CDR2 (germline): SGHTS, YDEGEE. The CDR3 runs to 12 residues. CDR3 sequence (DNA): TGTGCCAGCAGCTTCAGGGCGGACCGCCTACATTTT. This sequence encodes CASSFRADRLHF.

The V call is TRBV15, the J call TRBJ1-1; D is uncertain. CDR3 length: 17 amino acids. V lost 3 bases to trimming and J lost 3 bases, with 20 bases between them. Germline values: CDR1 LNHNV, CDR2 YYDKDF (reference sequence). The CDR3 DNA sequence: TGTGCCACCAGCAGCTTTGTGGGCACCCAATTGGACACTGAAGCTTTCTTT. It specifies CATSSFVGTQLDTEAFF. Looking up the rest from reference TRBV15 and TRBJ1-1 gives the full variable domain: DAMVIQNPRYQVTQFGKPVTLSCSQTLNHNVMYWYQQKSSQAPKLLFHYYDKDFNNEADTPDNFQSRRPNTSFCFLDIRSPGLGDTAMYLCATSSFVGTQLDTEAFFGQGTRLTVV.

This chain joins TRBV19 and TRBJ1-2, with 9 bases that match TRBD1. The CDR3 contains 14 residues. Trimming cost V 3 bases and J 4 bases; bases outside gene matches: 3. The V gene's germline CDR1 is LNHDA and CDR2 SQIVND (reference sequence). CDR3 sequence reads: CASSIMGQGYGYTF. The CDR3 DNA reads TGTGCCAGTAGTATTATGGGACAGGGCTATGGCTACACCTTC.

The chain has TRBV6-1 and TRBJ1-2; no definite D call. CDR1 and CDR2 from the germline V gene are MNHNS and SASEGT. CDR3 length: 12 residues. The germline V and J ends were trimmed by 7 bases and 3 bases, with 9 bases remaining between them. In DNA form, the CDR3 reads TGTGCCAGCACTGCGGCAGACTATGGCTACACCTTC. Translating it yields CASTAADYGYTF.

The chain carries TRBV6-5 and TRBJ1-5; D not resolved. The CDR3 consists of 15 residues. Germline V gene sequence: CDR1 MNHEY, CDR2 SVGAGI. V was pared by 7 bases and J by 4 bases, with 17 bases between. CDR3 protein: CASKTTTLTNQPQHF. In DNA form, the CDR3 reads TGTGCCAGCAAAACAACCACACTAACGAATCAGCCCCAGCATTTT.

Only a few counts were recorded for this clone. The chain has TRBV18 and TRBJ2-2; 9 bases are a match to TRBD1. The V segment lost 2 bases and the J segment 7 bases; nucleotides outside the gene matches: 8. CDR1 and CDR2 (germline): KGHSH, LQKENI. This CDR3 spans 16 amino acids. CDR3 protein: CASSPDLTGGVGELFF. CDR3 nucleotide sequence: TGTGCCAGCTCACCAGATCTGACAGGGGGAGTCGGGGAGCTGTTTTTT.

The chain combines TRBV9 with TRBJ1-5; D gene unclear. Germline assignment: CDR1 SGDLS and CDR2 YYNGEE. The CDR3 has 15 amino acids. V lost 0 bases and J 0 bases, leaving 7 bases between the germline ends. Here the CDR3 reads CASSVGTNSNQPQHF. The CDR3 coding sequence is TGTGCCAGCAGCGTAGGTACTAATAGCAATCAGCCCCAGCATTTT.

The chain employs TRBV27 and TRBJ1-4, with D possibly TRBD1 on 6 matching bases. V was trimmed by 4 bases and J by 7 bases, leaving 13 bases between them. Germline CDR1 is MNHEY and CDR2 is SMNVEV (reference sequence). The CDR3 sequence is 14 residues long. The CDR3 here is CASSSGGRVEKLFF. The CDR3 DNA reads TGTGCCAGCAGTTCCGGGGGGCGAGTTGAAAAACTGTTTTTT.

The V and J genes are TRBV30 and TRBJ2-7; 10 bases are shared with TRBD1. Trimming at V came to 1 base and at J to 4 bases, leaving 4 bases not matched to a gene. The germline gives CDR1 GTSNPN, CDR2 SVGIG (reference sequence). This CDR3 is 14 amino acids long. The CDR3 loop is CAWSGGQGLYEQYF. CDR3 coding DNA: TGTGCCTGGAGTGGGGGACAGGGGTTATACGAGCAGTACTTC.

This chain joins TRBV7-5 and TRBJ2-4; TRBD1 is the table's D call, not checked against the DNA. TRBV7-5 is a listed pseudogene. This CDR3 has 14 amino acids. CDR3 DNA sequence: TGTGCCAGAAGTAAAACAGGGGGCAAAAACATTCAGTACTTC. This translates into CARSKTGGKNIQYF.

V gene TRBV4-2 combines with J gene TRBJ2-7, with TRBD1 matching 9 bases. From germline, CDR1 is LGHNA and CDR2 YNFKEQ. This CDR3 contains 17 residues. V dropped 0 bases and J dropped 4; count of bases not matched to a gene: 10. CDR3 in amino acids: CASSQDLDRGLLYEQYF. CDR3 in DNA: TGTGCCAGCAGCCAAGATTTGGACAGGGGCCTCCTTTACGAGCAGTACTTC.

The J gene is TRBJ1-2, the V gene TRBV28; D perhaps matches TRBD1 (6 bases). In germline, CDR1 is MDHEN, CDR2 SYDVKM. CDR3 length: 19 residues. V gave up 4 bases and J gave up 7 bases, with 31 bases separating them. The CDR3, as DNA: TGTGCCAGCAGTTCCCAACAGGTCCGCGGGGGCCTCGGGGACTCTGGCTACACCTTC. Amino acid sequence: CASSSQQVRGGLGDSGYTF.

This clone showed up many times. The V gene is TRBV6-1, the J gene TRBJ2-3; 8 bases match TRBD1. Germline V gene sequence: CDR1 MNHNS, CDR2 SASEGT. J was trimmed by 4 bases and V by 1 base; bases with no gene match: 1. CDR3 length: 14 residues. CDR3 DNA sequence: TGTGCCAGCAGTGAAGGACAGGGGCCAGATACGCAGTATTTT. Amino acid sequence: CASSEGQGPDTQYF.

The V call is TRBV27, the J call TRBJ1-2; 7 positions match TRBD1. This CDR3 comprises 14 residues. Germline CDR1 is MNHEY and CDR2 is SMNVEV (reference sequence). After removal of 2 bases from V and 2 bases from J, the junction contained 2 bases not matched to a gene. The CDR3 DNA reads TGTGCCAGCAGTTTAACGGGACAGAACTATGGCTACACCTTC. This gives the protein CASSLTGQNYGYTF.

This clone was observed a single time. CDR3 sequence: CASSLVAGGTSTDTQYF. The CDR3 bases are TGTGCCAGCAGCTTGGTAGCGGGGGGGACTAGCACAGATACGCAGTATTTT. The chain employs TRBV5-6 and TRBJ2-3; 11 bases agree with TRBD2. Germline CDR1 reads SGHDT; CDR2 reads YYEEEE. V lost 0 bases, J lost 0 bases, and 3 bases stayed unmatched. This CDR3 has 17 residues. Complete variable domain (other parts from reference TRBV5-6 and TRBJ2-3): DAGVTQSPTHLIKTRGQQVTLRCSPKSGHDTVSWYQQALGQGPQFIFQYYEEEERQRGNFPDRFSGHQFPNYSSELNVNALLLGDSALYLCASSLVAGGTSTDTQYFGPGTRLTVL.

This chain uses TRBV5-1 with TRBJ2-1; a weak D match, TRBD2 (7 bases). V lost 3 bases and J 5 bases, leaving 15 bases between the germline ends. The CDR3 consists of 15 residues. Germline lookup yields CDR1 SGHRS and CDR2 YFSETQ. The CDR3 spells CASSWGPGRDNEQFF. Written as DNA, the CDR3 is TGCGCCAGCAGCTGGGGGCCGGGGAGGGACAATGAGCAGTTCTTC.

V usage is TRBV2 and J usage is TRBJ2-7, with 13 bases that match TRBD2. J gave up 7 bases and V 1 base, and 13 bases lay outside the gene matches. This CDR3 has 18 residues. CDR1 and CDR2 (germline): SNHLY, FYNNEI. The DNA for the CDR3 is TGTGCCAGCAGTGAAGTACTAGCGGGAGGGCCTCTTGGCCGAGAGCAGTACTTC. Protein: CASSEVLAGGPLGREQYF. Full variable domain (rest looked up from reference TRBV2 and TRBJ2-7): EPEVTQTPSHQVTQMGQEVILRCVPISNHLYFYWYRQILGQKVEFLVSFYNNEISEKSEIFDDQFSVERPDGSNFTLKIRSTKLEDSAMYFCASSEVLAGGPLGREQYFGPGTRLTVT.

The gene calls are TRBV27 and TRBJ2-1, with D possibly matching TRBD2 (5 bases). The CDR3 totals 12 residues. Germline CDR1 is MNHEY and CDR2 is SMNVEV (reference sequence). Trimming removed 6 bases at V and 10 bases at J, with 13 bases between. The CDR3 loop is CASSGLATEQFF. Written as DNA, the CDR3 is TGTGCCAGCAGCGGATTAGCGACCGAGCAGTTCTTC.

The CDR3 DNA follows: TGTGCCAGCGCCCAACACGGGACAGCCTACGAGCAGTACTTC. This translates into CASAQHGTAYEQYF. The chain employs TRBV27 and TRBJ2-7, with 7 bases aligning to TRBD1. V lost 8 bases to trimming and J lost 2 bases; unmatched junction nucleotides: 9. The CDR3 is made up of 14 amino acids. Germline CDR1 and CDR2: MNHEY and SMNVEV (reference sequence).

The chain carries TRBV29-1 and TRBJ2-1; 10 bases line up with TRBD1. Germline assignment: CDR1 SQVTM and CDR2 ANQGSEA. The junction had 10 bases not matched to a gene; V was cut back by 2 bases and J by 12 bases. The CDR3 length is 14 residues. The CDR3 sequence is CSVESTGGEIGQFF. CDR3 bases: TGCAGCGTTGAATCGACAGGGGGCGAAATTGGGCAGTTCTTC.

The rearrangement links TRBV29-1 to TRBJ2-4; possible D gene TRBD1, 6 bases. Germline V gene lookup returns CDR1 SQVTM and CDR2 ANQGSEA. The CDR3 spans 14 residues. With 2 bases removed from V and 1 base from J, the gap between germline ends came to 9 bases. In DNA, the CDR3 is TGCAGCGTTGAAAACAGGGCCGCCAAAAACATTCAGTACTTC. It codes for CSVENRAAKNIQYF.

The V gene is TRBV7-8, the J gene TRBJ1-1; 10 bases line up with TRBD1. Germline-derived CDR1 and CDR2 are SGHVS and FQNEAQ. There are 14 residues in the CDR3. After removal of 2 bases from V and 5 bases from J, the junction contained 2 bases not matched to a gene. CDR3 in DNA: TGTGCCAGCAGCTTACTGGGACAGGGGACTGAAGCTTTCTTT. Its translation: CASSLLGQGTEAFF. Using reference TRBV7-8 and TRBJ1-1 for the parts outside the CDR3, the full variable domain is GAGVSQSPRYKVAKRGQDVALRCDPISGHVSLFWYQQALGQGPEFLTYFQNEAQLDKSGLPSDRFFAERPEGSVSTLKIQRTQQEDSAVYLCASSLLGQGTEAFFGQGTRLTVV.

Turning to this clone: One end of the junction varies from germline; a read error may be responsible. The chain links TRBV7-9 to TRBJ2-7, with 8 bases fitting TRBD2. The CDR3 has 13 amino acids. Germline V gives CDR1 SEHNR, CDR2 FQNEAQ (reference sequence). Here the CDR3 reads CASSKPPGLEVQF. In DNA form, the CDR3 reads TGTGCCAGCAGCAAACCCCCGGGACTAGAGGTCCAGTTC.

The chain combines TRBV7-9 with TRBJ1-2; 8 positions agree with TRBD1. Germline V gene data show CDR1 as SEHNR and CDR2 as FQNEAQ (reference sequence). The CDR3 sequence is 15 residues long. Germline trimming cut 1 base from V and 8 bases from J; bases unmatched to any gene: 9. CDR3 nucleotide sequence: TGTGCCAGCAGCTTAGATCAGGGGGCCCTTGAGGGCTACACCTTC. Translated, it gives CASSLDQGALEGYTF.

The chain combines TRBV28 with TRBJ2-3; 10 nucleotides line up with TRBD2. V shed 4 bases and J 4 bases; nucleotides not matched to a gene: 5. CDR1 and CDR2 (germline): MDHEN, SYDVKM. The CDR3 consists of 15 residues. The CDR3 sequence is CASSYTAGGADTQYF. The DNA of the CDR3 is TGTGCCAGCAGTTACACAGCGGGGGGGGCAGATACGCAGTATTTT.

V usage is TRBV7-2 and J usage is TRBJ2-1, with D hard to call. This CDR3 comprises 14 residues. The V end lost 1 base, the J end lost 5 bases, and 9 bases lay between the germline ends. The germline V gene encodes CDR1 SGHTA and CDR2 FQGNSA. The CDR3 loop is CASSLDGGNNEQFF. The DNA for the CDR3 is TGTGCCAGCAGCTTAGATGGCGGCAACAATGAGCAGTTCTTC.

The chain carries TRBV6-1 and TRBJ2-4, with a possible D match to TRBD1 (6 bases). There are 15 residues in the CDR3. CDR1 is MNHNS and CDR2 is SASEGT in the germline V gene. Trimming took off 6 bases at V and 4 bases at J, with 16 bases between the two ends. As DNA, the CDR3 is TGTGCCAGCAGGTATCCGGGACAAACGAAAAACATTCAGTACTTC. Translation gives CASRYPGQTKNIQYF.

CDR3 coding DNA: TGTGCCAGCAGCTTAAGCCCGGTAGCTAATGAGCAGTTCTTC. It codes for CASSLSPVANEQFF. This chain joins TRBV7-3 and TRBJ2-1; D is uncertain. V was trimmed by 1 base and J by 7 bases, leaving 11 bases between them. Germline V gene data show CDR1 as SGHTA and CDR2 as FQGTGA. This CDR3 has 14 residues.

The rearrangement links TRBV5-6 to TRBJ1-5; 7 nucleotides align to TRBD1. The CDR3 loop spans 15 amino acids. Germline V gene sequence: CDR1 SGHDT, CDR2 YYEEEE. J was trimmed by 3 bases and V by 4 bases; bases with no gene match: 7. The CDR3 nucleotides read TGTGCCAGCAGCGGGGGGACAGAGCTCAATCAGCCCCAGCATTTT. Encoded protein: CASSGGTELNQPQHF.

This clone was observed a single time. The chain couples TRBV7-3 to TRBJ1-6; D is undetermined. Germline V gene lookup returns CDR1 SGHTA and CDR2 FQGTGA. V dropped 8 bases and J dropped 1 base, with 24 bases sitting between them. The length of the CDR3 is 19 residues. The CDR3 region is CASHRDWVCLRSYNSPLHF. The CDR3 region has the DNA TGTGCCAGCCACCGTGATTGGGTATGCTTGAGGTCCTATAATTCACCCCTCCACTTT.